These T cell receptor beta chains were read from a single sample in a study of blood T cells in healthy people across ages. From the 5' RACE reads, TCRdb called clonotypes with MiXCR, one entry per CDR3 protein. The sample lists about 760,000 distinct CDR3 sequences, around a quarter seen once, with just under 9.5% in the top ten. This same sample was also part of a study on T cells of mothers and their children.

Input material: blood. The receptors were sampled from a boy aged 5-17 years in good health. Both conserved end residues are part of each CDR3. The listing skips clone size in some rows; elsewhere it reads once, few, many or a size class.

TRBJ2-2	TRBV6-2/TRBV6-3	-	CASSRGNGGELFF
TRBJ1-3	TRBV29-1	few	CSVAAGSSGNTIYF
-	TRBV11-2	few	CASSLVVGLTYEQYF
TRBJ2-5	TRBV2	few	CASSEEVSETQYF
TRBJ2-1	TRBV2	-	CASSEGQGARYNEQFF
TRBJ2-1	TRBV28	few	CASSSRQGFPYNEQFF
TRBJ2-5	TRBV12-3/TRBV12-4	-	CASSSVIFQETQYF
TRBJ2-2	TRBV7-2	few	CASSLNPFIGELFF
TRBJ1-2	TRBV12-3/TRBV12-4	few	CASSGDVQDYGYTF
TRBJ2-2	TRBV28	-	CASSEAGVGDTGELFF
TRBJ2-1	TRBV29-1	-	CSVYGGQGGSYNEQFF
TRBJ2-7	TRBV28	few	CASSLTGQIDEQYF
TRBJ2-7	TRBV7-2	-	CASSFAGWDYEQYF
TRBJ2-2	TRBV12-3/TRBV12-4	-	CASSSGQGTNTGELFF
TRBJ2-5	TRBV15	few	CATSRGKGGETQYF
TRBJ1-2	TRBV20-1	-	CSAGQVTNYGYTF
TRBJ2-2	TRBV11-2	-	CASSYAGQGTGELFF
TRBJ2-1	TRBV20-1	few	CSARDSSRGYNEQFF
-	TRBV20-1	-	CSATRLLEPGYEQYF
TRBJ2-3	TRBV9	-	CASSVAGVEDTQYF
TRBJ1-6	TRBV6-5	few	CASRRDRVGSPLHF
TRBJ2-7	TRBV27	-	CASSQQGPYEQYF
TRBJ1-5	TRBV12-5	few	CASGSPFSNQPQHF
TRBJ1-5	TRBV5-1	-	CASSSGDGYSNQPQHF
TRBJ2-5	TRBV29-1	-	CSVVGDGETQYF
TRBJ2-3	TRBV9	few	CTSSVSSRGDTQYF
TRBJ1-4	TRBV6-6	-	CASSLDPGEKLFF
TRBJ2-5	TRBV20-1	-	CSAPLSGRTETQYF
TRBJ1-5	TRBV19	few	CASSFRERQPQHF
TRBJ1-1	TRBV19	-	CASSIMQGLNTEAFF
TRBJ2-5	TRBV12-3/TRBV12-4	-	CASSFAGPDTYQETQYF
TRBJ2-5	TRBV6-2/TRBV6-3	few	CASSYLAPEGETQYF
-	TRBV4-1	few	CASSRFGTSENEQFF
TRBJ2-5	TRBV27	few	CASSLLASGGKETQYF
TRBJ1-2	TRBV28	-	CASSTPDRFNYGYTF
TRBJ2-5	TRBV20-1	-	CSANKGTGGVETQYF
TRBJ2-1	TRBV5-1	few	CASSLAEGAAYNEQFF
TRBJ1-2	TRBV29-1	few	CSVEAPPKTFYGYTF
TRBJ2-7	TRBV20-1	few	CSARGTSYYEQYF
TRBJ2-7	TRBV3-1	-	CASSPLPDSYEQYF
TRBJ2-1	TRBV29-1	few	CGVGGSYNEQFF
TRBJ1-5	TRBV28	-	CASIPAGVVDQPQHF